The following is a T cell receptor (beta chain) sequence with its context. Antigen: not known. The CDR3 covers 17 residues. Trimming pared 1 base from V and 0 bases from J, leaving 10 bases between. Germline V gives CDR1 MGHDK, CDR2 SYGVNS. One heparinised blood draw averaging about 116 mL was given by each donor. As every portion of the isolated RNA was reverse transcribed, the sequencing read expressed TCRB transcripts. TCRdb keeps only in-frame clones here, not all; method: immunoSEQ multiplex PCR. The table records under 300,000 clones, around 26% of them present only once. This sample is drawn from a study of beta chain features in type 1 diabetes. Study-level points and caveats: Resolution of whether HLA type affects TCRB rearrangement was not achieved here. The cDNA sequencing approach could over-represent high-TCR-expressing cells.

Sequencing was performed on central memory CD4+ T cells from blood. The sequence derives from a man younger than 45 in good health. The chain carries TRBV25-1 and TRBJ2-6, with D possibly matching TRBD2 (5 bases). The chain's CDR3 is CASSEWEGGSGANVLTF. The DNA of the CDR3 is TGTGCCAGCAGTGAATGGGAAGGAGGCTCTGGGGCCAACGTCCTGACTTTC.